Below, 32 T cell receptor beta chains from the same sample are listed, as sequenced in a study of T cell changes during pregnancy in multiple sclerosis. Using immunoSEQ multiplex PCR, the repertoire was profiled, and TCRdb retains in-frame clones only, with some absent. The sample records approximately 60,000 clones, about 83% being singletons. Sequencing input: peripheral blood from another person, used as feeder cells. Source of these receptors: a human donor whose cells served as feeder cells for cultures in a pregnancy study.

This rearrangement joins TRBV11-2 to TRBJ1-6; no firm D call. Germline V gene sequence: CDR1 SGHAT, CDR2 FQNNGV. The CDR3 consists of 12 residues. The ends were cut back, 5 bases at V and 9 bases at J, with 8 bases in the middle. The chain's CDR3 is CASSPGLSPLHF. CDR3 nucleotide sequence: TGTGCCAGCAGCCCGGGCCTTTCACCCCTCCACTTT.

The rearrangement joins TRBV2 to TRBJ2-1; 7 bases match TRBD2. Germline values: CDR1 SNHLY, CDR2 FYNNEI. This CDR3 contains 14 residues. J was trimmed by 2 bases and V by 6 bases; bases with no gene match: 4. The CDR3 region is CASSVSGTYNEQFF. The CDR3, as DNA: TGTGCCAGCAGCGTAAGCGGGACCTACAATGAGCAGTTCTTC.

The V call is TRBV4-2, the J call TRBJ2-1, with 8 bases lining up with TRBD2. Germline CDR1 and CDR2: LGHNA and YNFKEQ. The ends lost 0 bases at V and 6 bases at J; junction bases unmatched: 4. The CDR3 totals 15 residues. The CDR3 nucleotides read TGTGCCAGCAGCCAAGAACGGGGGGGCGGCAATGAGCAGTTCTTC. Its translation: CASSQERGGGNEQFF.

The chain uses TRBV5-1 and TRBJ2-3, with 8 bases matching TRBD1. V shed 4 bases, J shed 2 bases, and the junction held 3 bases outside the gene matches. The germline CDR1 and CDR2 sequences are SGHRS and YFSETQ. This CDR3 is built from 14 residues. CDR3 sequence reads: CASSMGQATDTQYF. For the CDR3, the DNA is TGCGCCAGCAGCATGGGACAGGCCACAGATACGCAGTATTTT.

The chain has TRBV13 and TRBJ2-1; the match to TRBD1 covers 11 bases. The CDR3 runs 15 residues. V shed 4 bases and J 4 bases; nucleotides not matched to a gene: 3. In germline, CDR1 is PRHDT, CDR2 FYEKMQ (reference sequence). The CDR3 reads CASSSGTGGYNEQFF. CDR3 DNA sequence: TGTGCCAGCAGCTCCGGGACAGGGGGATACAATGAGCAGTTCTTC.

This chain connects TRBV6-4 to TRBJ2-3; 9 bases are a match to TRBD2. V lost 9 bases to trimming and J lost 2 bases; unmatched junction nucleotides: 6. Germline assignment: CDR1 MRHNA and CDR2 SNTAGT. The CDR3 has 14 amino acids. The CDR3 nucleotides read TGTGCCAGTAGACTAGCGGATTACACAGATACGCAGTATTTT. Its protein is CASRLADYTDTQYF.

The chain joins TRBV5-1 to TRBJ2-5; 9 positions match TRBD1. V lost 4 bases and J lost 4; bases outside the gene matches: 5. CDR1 is SGHRS and CDR2 is YFSETQ in the germline V gene. The CDR3 is made up of 14 amino acids. CDR3 loop: CASSRGQGGETQYF. CDR3 DNA: TGCGCCAGCAGCAGGGGACAGGGCGGAGAGACCCAGTACTTC.

The chain uses TRBV7-2 and TRBJ2-1; no clear D gene. Germline CDR1 reads SGHTA; CDR2 reads FQGNSA. V lost 1 base, J lost 4 bases, and 11 bases lay in between. The CDR3 contains 15 residues. CDR3 coding DNA: TGTGCCAGCAGCTTAGAAGAGGCTGGATACAATGAGCAGTTCTTC. Its translation is CASSLEEAGYNEQFF. Supplemented by reference TRBV7-2 and TRBJ2-1, the full variable domain reads GAGVSQSPSNKVTEKGKDVELRCDPISGHTALYWYRQSLGQGLEFLIYFQGNSAPDKSGLPSDRFSAERTGGSVSTLTIQRTQQEDSAVYLCASSLEEAGYNEQFFGPGTRLTVL.

This rearrangement joins TRBV7-3 to TRBJ1-3; tentatively, D is TRBD1 (5 bases). V lost 5 bases and J 4 bases, leaving 15 bases between the germline ends. Germline V gives CDR1 SGHTA, CDR2 FQGTGA. The CDR3 totals 15 residues. This CDR3 is CASSEGPSRGNTIYF. For the CDR3, the DNA is TGTGCCAGCAGCGAGGGACCGTCCAGGGGAAACACCATATATTTT.

This chain joins TRBV6-1 and TRBJ2-7; D is possibly TRBD2 (5 bases). Germline CDR1 reads MNHNS; CDR2 reads SASEGT. This CDR3 has 14 amino acids. V gave up 5 bases and J gave up 5 bases, with 16 bases separating them. The chain's CDR3 is CASSRRGSSDEQYF. The CDR3 nucleotides are TGTGCCAGCAGTCGACGAGGGTCTTCCGACGAGCAGTACTTC.

The rearrangement links TRBV6-4 to TRBJ2-1; either TRBD1 or TRBD2 may supply D (5 bases each). Looked up from germline, CDR1 is MRHNA and CDR2 is SNTAGT. Trimming cost V 3 bases and J 3 bases, with 6 bases left between them. The length of the CDR3 is 13 residues. The CDR3 is CASSEGDYNEQFF. Written as DNA, the CDR3 is TGTGCCAGCAGTGAGGGGGACTACAATGAGCAGTTCTTC.

The J gene is TRBJ1-1, the V gene TRBV9, with D perhaps TRBD1 (5 bases). The CDR3 has 14 residues. V gave up 0 bases and J gave up 1 base, with 7 bases separating them. In germline, CDR1 is SGDLS, CDR2 YYNGEE. The CDR3: CASSVGQGNTEAFF. The DNA of the CDR3 is TGTGCCAGCAGCGTAGGGCAGGGGAACACTGAAGCTTTCTTT.

The V gene is TRBV10-3, the J gene TRBJ2-2; D perhaps matches TRBD1 (6 bases). Trimming took off 8 bases at V and 4 bases at J, with 14 bases between the two ends. The CDR3 contains 14 residues. CDR1 is ENHRY and CDR2 is SYGVKD in the germline V gene. In DNA form, the CDR3 reads TGTGCCATCGATCAGAAAGGGGGCACCGGGGAGCTGTTTTTT. Translating gives CAIDQKGGTGELFF.

Remarks on this clone: One end of the junction does not line up with germline, which may come from a read error. The genes are TRBV7-2 and TRBJ1-1, with D perhaps TRBD1 (6 bases). From germline, CDR1 is SGHTA and CDR2 FQGNSA. The CDR3 is made up of 14 amino acids. DNA of the CDR3: TGTGCCAGCACCTTAGGGGGGGCGGAGACTGAAGCTTTCTTT. Its translation is CASTLGGAETEAFF. The variable domain in full, with the rest retrieved from reference TRBV7-2 and TRBJ1-1, is GAGVSQSPSNKVTEKGKDVELRCDPISGHTALYWYRQSLGQGLEFLIYFQGNSAPDKSGLPSDRFSAERTGGSVSTLTIQRTQQEDSAVYLCASTLGGAETEAFFGQGTRLTVV.

This sequence joins TRBV7-9 and TRBJ2-7; D unresolved. V lost 6 bases to trimming and J lost 2 bases, with 14 bases between them. The CDR3 contains 14 residues. Germline V gene sequence: CDR1 SEHNR, CDR2 FQNEAQ (reference sequence). CDR3 bases: TGTGCCAGCAGTAATAAGGATAAGCCCTACGAGCAGTACTTC. Encoded protein: CASSNKDKPYEQYF.

V usage is TRBV14 and J usage is TRBJ1-2; perhaps TRBD1 as D (5 bases). Trimming took 0 bases from V and 8 from J, leaving 13 bases between them. Looked up from germline, CDR1 is SGHDN and CDR2 is FVKESK. CDR3 length: 14 amino acids. Written as DNA, the CDR3 is TGTGCCAGCAGCCAAGATCTTAGGGACGGGGGCTACACCTTC. This sequence encodes CASSQDLRDGGYTF.

V and J are TRBV5-6 and TRBJ2-5; perhaps TRBD2 as D (6 bases). V lost 3 bases and J lost 5, with 20 bases in between. Looked up from germline, CDR1 is SGHDT and CDR2 is YYEEEE. The CDR3 spans 16 residues. CDR3 DNA: TGTGCCAGCAGCTCCATTCCGGGACTGACGGTTGAGACCCAGTACTTC. Amino acid sequence: CASSSIPGLTVETQYF.

In DNA, the CDR3 is TGTGCCACCAGCTTGGATTACCTGGCGGCTACGCAGTATTTT. This gives the protein CATSLDYLAATQYF. The chain combines TRBV15 with TRBJ2-3; D gene unclear. Trimming took off 5 bases at V and 8 bases at J, with 17 bases between the two ends. CDR3 size: 14 residues. CDR1 is LNHNV, CDR2 YYDKDF, per germline (reference sequence).

This chain links TRBV6-6 with TRBJ2-7; D is possibly TRBD1 (6 bases). Germline CDR1 and CDR2: MNHNY and SVGAGI (reference sequence). The CDR3 loop spans 15 amino acids. Deletions cut 6 bases from V and 0 bases from J, with 15 bases between. As DNA, the CDR3 is TGTGCCAGCAGACCATCGAGGGGGACCTCCTACGAGCAGTACTTC. This sequence encodes CASRPSRGTSYEQYF.

This sequence joins TRBV28 and TRBJ1-6; D is perhaps TRBD1 (6 bases). The CDR3 has 16 residues. Trimming took off 10 bases at V and 0 bases at J, with 16 bases between the two ends. Germline V gene lookup returns CDR1 MDHEN and CDR2 SYDVKM. This CDR3 is CATFRGHSSYNSPLHF. The CDR3 DNA follows: TGTGCCACCTTTCGGGGACACAGCTCCTATAATTCACCCCTCCACTTT.

The V call is TRBV5-1, the J call TRBJ1-1; D is uncertain. The germline V and J ends were trimmed by 2 bases and 4 bases, with 15 bases remaining between them. CDR3 size: 15 residues. The germline gives CDR1 SGHRS, CDR2 YFSETQ. DNA of the CDR3: TGCGCCAGCAGCTTCCTTGGGGAGGTGGGCACTGAAGCTTTCTTT. Amino acids: CASSFLGEVGTEAFF.

The CDR3 here is CASSPAGDTQYF. The DNA for the CDR3 is TGTGCCAGCAGCCCGGCGGGGGATACGCAGTATTTT. The V call is TRBV9, the J call TRBJ2-3, with a tentative D call TRBD2 (6 bases). This CDR3 is 12 amino acids long. Trimming left V 4 bases short and J 6 bases short, with 9 bases between. Germline-derived CDR1 and CDR2 are SGDLS and YYNGEE. The full variable domain, completed using reference TRBV9 and TRBJ2-3, is DSGVTQTPKHLITATGQRVTLRCSPRSGDLSVYWYQQSLDQGLQFLIQYYNGEERAKGNILERFSAQQFPDLHSELNLSSLELGDSALYFCASSPAGDTQYFGPGTRLTVL.

This clone was seen more than once but under ten times. The chain carries TRBV5-4 and TRBJ1-2, with D possibly matching TRBD1 (5 bases). This CDR3 contains 16 residues. The germline V and J ends were trimmed by 4 bases and 3 bases, with 19 bases remaining between them. Germline loops: CDR1 SGHNT, CDR2 YYREEE (reference sequence). This chain's CDR3 is CASSHPETEGHYGYTF. The CDR3 DNA reads as TGTGCCAGCAGCCACCCCGAAACGGAGGGGCACTATGGCTACACCTTC.

The gene calls are TRBV30 and TRBJ2-1; 8 bases align to TRBD2. V lost 5 bases to trimming and J lost 6 bases; unmatched junction nucleotides: 6. The CDR3 totals 13 residues. Germline V CDR1 and CDR2: GTSNPN, SVGIG (reference sequence). DNA for the CDR3: TGTGCCTGGGCCTCCGGGAGGGGCAATGAGCAGTTCTTC. This translates into CAWASGRGNEQFF.

A single count supports this clone. The genes are TRBV5-5 and TRBJ2-6, with D perhaps matching TRBD1 (6 bases). CDR1 is SGHKS, CDR2 YYEKEE, per germline (reference sequence). V lost 4 bases, J lost 4 bases, and 15 bases lay in between. CDR3 length: 16 residues. CDR3 DNA: TGTGCCAGCAGCCCCCTTACAGGGACAGGGGCCAACGTCCTGACTTTC. Its translation is CASSPLTGTGANVLTF. The variable domain in full, with the rest retrieved from reference TRBV5-5 and TRBJ2-6, is DAGVTQSPTHLIKTRGQQVTLRCSPISGHKSVSWYQQVLGQGPQFIFQYYEKEERGRGNFPDRFSARQFPNYSSELNVNALLLGDSALYLCASSPLTGTGANVLTFGAGSRLTVL.

This clone was seen a few times. The chain couples TRBV18 to TRBJ2-2; D gene uncertain. CDR1 is KGHSH, CDR2 LQKENI, per germline. V dropped 4 bases and J dropped 4 bases, with 7 bases sitting between them. The CDR3 is 13 amino acids. The CDR3 DNA follows: TGTGCCAGCTCACTTGCGAGCACCGGGGAGCTGTTTTTT. Protein: CASSLASTGELFF. Full variable domain (rest looked up from reference TRBV18 and TRBJ2-2): NAGVMQNPRHLVRRRGQEARLRCSPMKGHSHVYWYRQLPEEGLKFMVYLQKENIIDESGMPKERFSAEFPKEGPSILRIQQVVRGDSAAYFCASSLASTGELFFGEGSRLTVL.

The rearrangement uses TRBV5-4 and TRBJ2-3; the D is unclear. Germline V CDR1 and CDR2: SGHNT, YYREEE (reference sequence). Trimming took 4 bases from V and 7 from J, leaving 7 bases between them. The CDR3 sequence is 11 residues long. CDR3 in DNA: TGTGCCAGCAGCGGGCAGAATACGCAGTATTTT. Its translation is CASSGQNTQYF.

The gene calls are TRBV7-3 and TRBJ2-3, with D unresolved. V shed 4 bases and J shed 2 bases, with 10 bases lying between them. The CDR3 runs 14 residues. From germline, CDR1 is SGHTA and CDR2 FQGTGA. CDR3 in amino acids: CASSYSDTTDTQYF. CDR3 DNA sequence: TGTGCCAGCAGCTACTCGGATACCACAGATACGCAGTATTTT.

The chain couples TRBV6-5 to TRBJ1-4; no definite D call. The germline V and J ends were trimmed by 2 bases and 8 bases, with 9 bases remaining between them. The CDR3 consists of 13 residues. The germline gives CDR1 MNHEY, CDR2 SVGAGI. The CDR3 protein is CASSYLGGEKLFF. DNA for the CDR3: TGTGCCAGCAGTTACCTGGGAGGGGAAAAACTGTTTTTT.

The rearrangement uses TRBV10-2 and TRBJ1-6; tentative D call: TRBD1 (5 bases). Trimming took off 4 bases at V and 0 bases at J, with 10 bases between the two ends. CDR3 size: 16 residues. The germline V gene encodes CDR1 WSHSY and CDR2 SAAADI. In nucleotides, the CDR3 is TGCGCCAGCAGTGCGACAGAATACTCCTATAATTCACCCCTCCACTTT. This translates into CASSATEYSYNSPLHF.

V gene TRBV28 combines with J gene TRBJ1-3; tentative D call: TRBD1 (5 bases). This CDR3 has 16 residues. Per the germline V gene, CDR1 is MDHEN and CDR2 is SYDVKM. Trimming stripped 5 bases from V and 0 bases from J, with 14 bases between. CDR3 DNA sequence: TGTGCCAGCAGTCCCGGGGCAGCCGACTCTGGAAACACCATATATTTT. Translating it yields CASSPGAADSGNTIYF.

The rearrangement links TRBV6-5 to TRBJ2-7; no definite D call. V was shortened by 0 bases and J by 3 bases, with 9 bases between the two germline ends. The CDR3 has 14 amino acids. Germline V gene data show CDR1 as MNHEY and CDR2 as SVGAGI. CDR3 in amino acids: CASSYSDAVYEQYF. The CDR3 DNA is TGTGCCAGCAGTTACTCGGACGCCGTCTACGAGCAGTACTTC.